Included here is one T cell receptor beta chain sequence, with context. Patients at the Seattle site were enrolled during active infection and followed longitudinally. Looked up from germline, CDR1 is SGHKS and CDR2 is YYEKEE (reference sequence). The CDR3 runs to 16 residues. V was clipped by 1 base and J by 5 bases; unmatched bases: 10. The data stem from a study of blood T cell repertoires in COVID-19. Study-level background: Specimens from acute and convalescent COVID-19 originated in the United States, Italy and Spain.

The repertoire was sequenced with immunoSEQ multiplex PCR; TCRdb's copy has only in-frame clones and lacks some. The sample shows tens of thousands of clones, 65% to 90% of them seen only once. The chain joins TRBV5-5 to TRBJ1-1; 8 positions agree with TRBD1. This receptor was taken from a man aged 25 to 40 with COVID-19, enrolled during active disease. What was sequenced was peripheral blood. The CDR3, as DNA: TGTGCCAGCAGCTTGCGCTTCGGACAGGGAAATACTGAAGCTTTCTTT. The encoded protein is CASSLRFGQGNTEAFF. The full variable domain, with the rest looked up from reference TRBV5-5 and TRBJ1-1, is DAGVTQSPTHLIKTRGQQVTLRCSPISGHKSVSWYQQVLGQGPQFIFQYYEKEERGRGNFPDRFSARQFPNYSSELNVNALLLGDSALYLCASSLRFGQGNTEAFFGQGTRLTVV.